The TCR beta chain under discussion was sequenced for a study of blood T cell repertoires in COVID-19. Study details: Italy, Spain and the United States were the sources of the convalescent and acute COVID-19 samples.

In the 2 weeks before study entry, exposed participants met a COVID-19 case, which was PCR-confirmed or clinician-diagnosed. The method was immunoSEQ multiplex PCR; TCRdb's version includes in-frame clones alone and lacks a portion of them. The sample has about 200,000 clones, roughly 89% seen once. V was trimmed by 2 bases and J by 4 bases, leaving 8 bases between them. CDR1 is MNHEY, CDR2 SVGEGT, per germline. The CDR3 spans 13 residues. This sequence originates from a woman under 40 who had been exposed to COVID-19. The chain joins TRBV6-2 or TRBV6-3 to TRBJ1-2, with D possibly TRBD1 on 6 matching bases. Sequencing was carried out using PBMCs or T cells enriched from blood (not recorded which). The CDR3 DNA is TGTGCCAGCAGTTACGGACAGTTCTATGGCTACACCTTC. Translating it yields CASSYGQFYGYTF.